This TCR beta chain was documented in a study of blood T cell repertoires in COVID-19. Here immunoSEQ multiplex PCR was the method, and the copy in TCRdb shows in-frame clones only, minus some. Here the sample spans approximately 100,000 clones, about 83% being singletons. Germline V CDR1 and CDR2: SEHNR, FQNEAQ (reference sequence). The length of the CDR3 is 14 residues. The V and J ends lost 5 bases and 1 base respectively, with 11 bases between them. This rearrangement joins TRBV7-9 to TRBJ1-2, with a weak D call TRBD1 (6 bases). This receptor was obtained from a woman between 65 and 79 years old with acute or convalescent COVID-19. The sequenced material came from peripheral blood. The CDR3 spells CASSPGQLNYGYTF. The CDR3 DNA reads as TGTGCCAGCAGCCCAGGACAGCTTAACTATGGCTACACCTTC.